The sequence of this T cell receptor (beta chain) was determined in a study of control samples from healthy donors and cancer patients (dated by TCRdb to 2018 to 2020). In the case of this clone: The clone's antigen remains unknown. Base qualities are not at hand, and no much larger clone is one base apart.

The receptor library was made with the immunoSEQ multiplex PCR assay. TCRdb took this table from immuneACCESS and kept in-frame rearrangements with V and J called. Such tables lack part of the clones; where checked against another copy, unresolved V genes explain under half of the gap, and the rest is unexplained. This sample holds roughly 180,000 clones; around 93% were observed only once. In total, the top ten clones hold 4.1% of the sample. Sample: blood. This TCR derives from a woman aged 60-75 years in good health.

The DNA sequence is as follows: TGTGCCAGCAGACAGGGAGGGACAGGGGGATCTGGGGCCAACGTCCTGACTTTC. Its protein product is CASRQGGTGGSGANVLTF. The chain links TRBV5-6 with TRBJ2-6; TRBD1 agrees with 11 junctional bases. V is pruned by 5 bases and J by 1 base, leaving 8 bases of the junction without a gene match. The cysteine opens and the phenylalanine closes a CDR3 of 18 amino acids. Of all the DNA, just the CDR3 is kept, 54 bases in frame from base 1. CDR1 and CDR2 are drawn from the germline V gene: SGHDT, YYEEEE.